This T cell receptor (beta chain) was identified in a study of blood T cell repertoires in COVID-19. Study-wide background: Spain, Italy and the United States supplied samples that represented acute and convalescent COVID-19. PBMCs, B-cell-depleted T cells, or T cells were the source of the cDNA or gDNA that made up the material.

Under the authors' procedure: Amplification from reference gene primers served as the basis for estimated nucleated cell counts. Assay used: immunoSEQ multiplex PCR; TCRdb lists only in-frame clones, some missing. D and trimming come from the DNA, and the V and J calls and clone size come from that table. The repertoire consists of tens of thousands of clones, with roughly four fifths occurring once and the leading ten covering around 7%. The CDR3 runs to 15 residues. Trimming took 4 bases from V and 6 from J; bases not matched to a gene: 7. Per the germline V gene, CDR1 is SGHNT and CDR2 is YYREEE (reference sequence).

The rearrangement uses TRBV5-4 and TRBJ2-2, with 9 bases that match TRBD2. Sample: peripheral blood. The receptor was isolated from a man aged 50-60 years with active or convalescent COVID-19. CDR3 DNA sequence: TGTGCCAGCAGCCGTGGCGGGGGGGCAGCCGGGGAGCTGTTTTTT. Translating it yields CASSRGGGAAGELFF.